The present T cell receptor (beta chain) was sequenced within a study of T cells expressing NK-cell markers. The CDR3 spans 12 residues. Per germline, CDR1 MDHEN and CDR2 SYDVKM. Reanalyzing the 5' RACE reads, TCRdb keeps one entry per CDR3 protein, without DNA. Its listing shows 350,000 to 450,000 distinct CDR3 sequences. The chain employs TRBV28 and TRBJ1-1; TCRdb's D call, TRBD1, is unchecked because there is no DNA. The TCR was taken from a man aged 18 to 70 in good health. Material for sequencing was blood T cells: a sorted CD56 or NKG2C T cell subset, CD4+ or CD8+ T cells, or bulk PBMC T cells (not recorded which). The CDR3 here is CASSLSGREAFF.